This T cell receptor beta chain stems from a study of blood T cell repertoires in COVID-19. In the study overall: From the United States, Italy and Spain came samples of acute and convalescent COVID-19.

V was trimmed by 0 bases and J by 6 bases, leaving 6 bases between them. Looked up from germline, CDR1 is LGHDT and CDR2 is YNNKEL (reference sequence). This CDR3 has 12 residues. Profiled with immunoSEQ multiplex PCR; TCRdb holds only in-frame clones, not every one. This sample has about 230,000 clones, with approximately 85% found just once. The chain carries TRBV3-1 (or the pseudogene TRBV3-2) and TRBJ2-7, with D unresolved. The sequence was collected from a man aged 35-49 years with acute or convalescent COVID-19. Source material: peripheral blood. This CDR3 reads CASSQDYGEQYF. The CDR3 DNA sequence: TGTGCCAGCAGCCAAGATTACGGCGAGCAGTACTTC.